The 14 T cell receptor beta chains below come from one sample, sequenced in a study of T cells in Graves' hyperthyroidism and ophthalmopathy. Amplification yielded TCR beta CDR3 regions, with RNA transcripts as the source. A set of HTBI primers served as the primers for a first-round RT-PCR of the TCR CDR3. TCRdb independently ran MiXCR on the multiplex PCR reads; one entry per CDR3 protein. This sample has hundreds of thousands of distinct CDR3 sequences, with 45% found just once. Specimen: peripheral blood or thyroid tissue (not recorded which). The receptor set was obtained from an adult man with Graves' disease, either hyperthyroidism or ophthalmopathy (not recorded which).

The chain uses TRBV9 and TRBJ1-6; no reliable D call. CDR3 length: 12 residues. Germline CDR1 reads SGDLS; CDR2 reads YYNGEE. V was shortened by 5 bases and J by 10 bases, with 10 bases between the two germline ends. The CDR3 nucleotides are TGTGCCAGCAGTTTGATCTCCTCACCCCTCCACTTT. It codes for CASSLISSPLHF. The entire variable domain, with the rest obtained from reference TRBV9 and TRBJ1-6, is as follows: DSGVTQTPKHLITATGQRVTLRCSPRSGDLSVYWYQQSLDQGLQFLIQYYNGEERAKGNILERFSAQQFPDLHSELNLSSLELGDSALYFCASSLISSPLHFGNGTRLTVT.

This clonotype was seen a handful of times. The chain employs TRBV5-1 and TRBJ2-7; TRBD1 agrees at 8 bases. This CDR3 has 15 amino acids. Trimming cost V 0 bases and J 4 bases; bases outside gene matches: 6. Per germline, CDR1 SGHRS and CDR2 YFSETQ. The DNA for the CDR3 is TGCGCCAGCAGCTTGGTTCCAGGGGGCGAATACGAGCAGTACTTC. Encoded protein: CASSLVPGGEYEQYF.

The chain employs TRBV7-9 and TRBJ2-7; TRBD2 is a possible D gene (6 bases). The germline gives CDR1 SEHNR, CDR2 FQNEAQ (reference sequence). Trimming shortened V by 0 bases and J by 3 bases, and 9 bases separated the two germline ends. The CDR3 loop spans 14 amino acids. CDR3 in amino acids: CASSLATGDYEQYF. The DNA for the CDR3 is TGTGCCAGCAGCTTAGCGACGGGGGACTACGAGCAGTACTTC.

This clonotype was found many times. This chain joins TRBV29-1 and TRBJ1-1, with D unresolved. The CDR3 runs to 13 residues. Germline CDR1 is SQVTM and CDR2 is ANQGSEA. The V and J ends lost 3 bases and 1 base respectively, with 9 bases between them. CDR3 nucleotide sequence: TGCAGCGTTGAGGTGGTTTCGAACACTGAAGCTTTCTTT. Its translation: CSVEVVSNTEAFF.

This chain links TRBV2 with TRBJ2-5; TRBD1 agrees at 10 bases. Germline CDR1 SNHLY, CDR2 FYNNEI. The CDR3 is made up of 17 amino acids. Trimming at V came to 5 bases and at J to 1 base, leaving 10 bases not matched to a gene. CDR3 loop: CASSRRMTGGSQETQYF. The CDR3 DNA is TGTGCCAGCAGTCGACGGATGACAGGGGGCTCCCAAGAGACCCAGTACTTC.

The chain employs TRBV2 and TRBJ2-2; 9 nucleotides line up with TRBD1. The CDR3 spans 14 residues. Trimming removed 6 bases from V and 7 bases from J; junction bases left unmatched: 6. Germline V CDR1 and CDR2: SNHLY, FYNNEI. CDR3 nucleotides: TGTGCCAGCAGGGGACAGGGTTGGGACGGGGAGCTGTTTTTT. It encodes CASRGQGWDGELFF. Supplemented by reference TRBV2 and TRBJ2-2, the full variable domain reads EPEVTQTPSHQVTQMGQEVILRCVPISNHLYFYWYRQILGQKVEFLVSFYNNEISEKSEIFDDQFSVERPDGSNFTLKIRSTKLEDSAMYFCASRGQGWDGELFFGEGSRLTVL.

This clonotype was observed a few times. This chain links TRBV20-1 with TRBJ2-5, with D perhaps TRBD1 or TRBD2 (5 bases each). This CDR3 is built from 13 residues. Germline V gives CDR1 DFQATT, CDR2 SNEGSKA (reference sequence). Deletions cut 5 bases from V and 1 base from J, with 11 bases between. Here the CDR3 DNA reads TGCAGTGCTCACCCCGGGACCCAAGAGACCCAGTACTTC. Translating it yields CSAHPGTQETQYF.

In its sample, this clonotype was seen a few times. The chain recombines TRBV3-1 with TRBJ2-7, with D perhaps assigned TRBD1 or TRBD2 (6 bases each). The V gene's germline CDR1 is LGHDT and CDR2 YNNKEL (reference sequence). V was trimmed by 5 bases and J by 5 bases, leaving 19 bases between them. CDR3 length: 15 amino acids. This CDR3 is CASSGGRALVHEQYF. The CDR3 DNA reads TGTGCCAGCAGCGGGGGGCGCGCTTTGGTCCACGAGCAGTACTTC.

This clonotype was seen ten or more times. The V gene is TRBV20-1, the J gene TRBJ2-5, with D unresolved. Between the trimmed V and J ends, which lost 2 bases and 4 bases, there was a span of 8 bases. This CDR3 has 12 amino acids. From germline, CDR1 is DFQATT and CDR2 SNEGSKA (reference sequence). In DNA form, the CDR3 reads TGCAGTGCTAGATTAGAGTTAGAGACCCAGTACTTC. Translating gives CSARLELETQYF.

This CDR3 reads CASSPNPGYQETQYF. CDR3 bases: TGTGCCAGCAGCCCAAACCCGGGGTACCAAGAGACCCAGTACTTC. The rearrangement joins TRBV14 to TRBJ2-5, with D tentatively TRBD2 (5 bases). CDR1 is SGHDN and CDR2 is FVKESK in the germline V gene. The CDR3 length is 15 residues. V lost 4 bases and J 0 bases, leaving 12 bases between the germline ends. The full variable domain, its missing parts supplied by reference TRBV14 and TRBJ2-5, is EAGVTQFPSHSVIEKGQTVTLRCDPISGHDNLYWYRRVMGKEIKFLLHFVKESKQDESGMPNNRFLAERTGGTYSTLKVQPAELEDSGVYFCASSPNPGYQETQYFGPGTRLLVL.

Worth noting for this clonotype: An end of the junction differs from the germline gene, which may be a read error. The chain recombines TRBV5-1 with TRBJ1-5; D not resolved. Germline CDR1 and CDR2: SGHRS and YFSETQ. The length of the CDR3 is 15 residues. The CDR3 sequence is CASSFNADSNQPQHF. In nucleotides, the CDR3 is TGTGCCAGCAGCTTCAACGCTGATAGCAATCAGCCCCAGCATTTT.

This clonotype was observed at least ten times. The CDR3 DNA reads as TGTGCCAGTAGTGCCGGGACAGTTAATGAAAAACTGTTTTTT. Translated: CASSAGTVNEKLFF. The chain employs TRBV19 and TRBJ1-4, with 7 bases identical to TRBD1. Trimming at V came to 5 bases and at J to 4 bases, leaving 4 bases not matched to a gene. The CDR3 has 14 residues. Germline V gene lookup returns CDR1 LNHDA and CDR2 SQIVND (reference sequence).

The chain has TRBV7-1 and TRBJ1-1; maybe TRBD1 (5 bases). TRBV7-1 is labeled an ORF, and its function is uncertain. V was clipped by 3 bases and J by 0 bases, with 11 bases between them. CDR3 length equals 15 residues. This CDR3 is CASSSGGSMNTEAFF. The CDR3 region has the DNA TGTGCCAGCAGCTCCGGGGGGAGTATGAACACTGAAGCTTTCTTT.

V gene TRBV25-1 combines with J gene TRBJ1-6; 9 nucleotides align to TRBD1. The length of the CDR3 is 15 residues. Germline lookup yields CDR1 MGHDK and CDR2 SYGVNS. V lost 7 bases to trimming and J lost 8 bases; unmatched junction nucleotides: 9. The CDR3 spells CASNDPRTGDSPLHF. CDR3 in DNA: TGTGCCAGCAACGACCCGAGGACAGGGGATTCACCCCTCCACTTT.